One and the same sample provided the 26 T cell receptor beta chains below, sequenced in a study of CXCR3-negative and CXCR3-positive naive CD8 T cells. Preparation of TRB cDNA libraries relied on 5' RACE carrying UMI labels. Using the 5' RACE reads, TCRdb records one entry per CDR3 protein without DNA. The ten top clones account for approximately 11%, within a sample of some 41,000 distinct CDR3 sequences. The sequenced sample consisted of memory CD8+ T cells from blood. The receptors originated from a human donor in good health. Some clones in this sample may be carry-over from other donors' samples.

The J gene is TRBJ2-7, the V gene TRBV4-1; the TRBD1 assignment by TCRdb is unverifiable without DNA. The CDR3 loop spans 13 amino acids. Germline-derived CDR1 and CDR2 are MGHRA and YSYEKL. CDR3: CASSQQTGQEQYF.

The chain links TRBV29-1 to TRBJ2-5; TCRdb's D call, TRBD1, is unchecked because there is no DNA. CDR1 SQVTM and CDR2 ANQGSEA come from the germline V gene. The CDR3 is made up of 14 amino acids. The CDR3 protein is CSVEDSDIKETQYF.

V usage is TRBV11-2 and J usage is TRBJ2-3; absent DNA, TCRdb's TRBD2 call cannot be checked. The CDR3 covers 17 residues. Looked up from germline, CDR1 is SGHAT and CDR2 is FQNNGV. The CDR3: CASSLVSGADNTDTQYF.

The chain carries TRBV19 and TRBJ1-1; the TCRdb D gene call, TRBD1, has no DNA to confirm it. CDR3 length equals 13 residues. The germline V gene has CDR1 LNHDA and CDR2 SQIVND (reference sequence). CDR3 in amino acids: CASSIQLRGEAFF.

The rearrangement joins TRBV12-3 or TRBV12-4 to TRBJ2-7; TCRdb picks TRBD1, but there is no DNA to check that call. The CDR3 is 14 amino acids. The CDR3 reads CASSLWTTEDEQYF.

J is TRBJ1-5 and V is TRBV28. Germline CDR1 MDHEN, CDR2 SYDVKM. The CDR3 runs to 18 residues. The CDR3 loop reads CASSWAYPTGVGNQPQHF.

The chain uses TRBV7-9 and TRBJ2-7. The V gene's germline CDR1 is SEHNR and CDR2 FQNEAQ (reference sequence). The CDR3 consists of 13 residues. CDR3 in amino acids: CASSSPDDYEQYF.

The CDR3 reads CASSPAGYEQYF. This rearrangement joins TRBV7-2 to TRBJ2-7; TCRdb's assignment of TRBD2 cannot be checked, as there is no DNA. CDR3 size: 12 residues. Germline CDR1 and CDR2: SGHTA and FQGNSA.

The rearrangement links TRBV4-3 to TRBJ2-1. Germline CDR1 and CDR2: LGHNA and YSLEER. The CDR3 runs 16 residues. The CDR3 reads CASSQDRVSVAVEQFF.

The chain joins TRBV6-6 to TRBJ2-5; TCRdb's D gene call, TRBD1, goes unchecked for lack of DNA. This CDR3 is 14 amino acids long. CDR1 is MNHNY and CDR2 is SVGAGI in the germline V gene (reference sequence). CDR3 residues: CASSYVSGRETQYF.

CDR3: CASSSGGSDTGELFF. The rearrangement links TRBV6-2 or TRBV6-3 to TRBJ2-2; TCRdb designates TRBD1, a call that cannot be tested without DNA. The CDR3 contains 15 residues. CDR1 MNHEY and CDR2 SVGEGT come from the germline V gene.

The chain couples TRBV11-2 to TRBJ2-7. Germline assignment: CDR1 SGHAT and CDR2 FQNNGV. The CDR3 extends over 12 amino acids. CDR3 loop: CASSRNSYEQYF.

The gene calls are TRBV7-2 and TRBJ2-1; the TRBD2 assignment by TCRdb is unverifiable without DNA. From germline, CDR1 is SGHTA and CDR2 FQGNSA. This CDR3 has 19 amino acids. The CDR3 reads CASSLGGAGGTLWANEQFF.

The chain links TRBV10-3 to TRBJ1-2; TCRdb calls TRBD1, which cannot be checked without DNA. This CDR3 is built from 13 residues. The germline V gene has CDR1 ENHRY and CDR2 SYGVKD. The CDR3 region is CAINLGQVYGYTF.

This chain links TRBV7-2 with TRBJ2-1; TCRdb gives TRBD1 as the D gene, but with no DNA this cannot be confirmed. CDR3 length: 12 amino acids. Germline CDR1 reads SGHTA; CDR2 reads FQGNSA. CDR3 amino acids: CASSLVGDEQFF.

V and J are TRBV7-9 and TRBJ2-2. The CDR3 runs 16 residues. Germline-derived CDR1 and CDR2 are SEHNR and FQNEAQ (reference sequence). The CDR3 reads CASSLLGRLNTGELFF.

The CDR3 loop is CASSGFLPPYEQYF. The chain has TRBV28 and TRBJ2-7. The CDR3 totals 14 residues. The germline gives CDR1 MDHEN, CDR2 SYDVKM.

V is TRBV3-1 and J is TRBJ2-5; the TCRdb D gene call, TRBD2, has no DNA to confirm it. There are 17 residues in the CDR3. Germline V CDR1 and CDR2: LGHDT, YNNKEL (reference sequence). The CDR3 here is CASSHLLGRGRRETQYF.

This chain uses TRBV29-1 with TRBJ1-2. Per the germline V gene, CDR1 is SQVTM and CDR2 is ANQGSEA. CDR3 length equals 13 residues. CDR3 amino acids: CSVEGQATYGYTF. The whole variable domain, remainder taken from reference TRBV29-1 and TRBJ1-2, is SAVISQKPSRDICQRGTSLTIQCQVDSQVTMMFWYRQQPGQSLTLIATANQGSEATYESGFVIDKFPISRPNLTFSTLTVSNMSPEDSSIYLCSVEGQATYGYTFGSGTRLTVV.

The chain employs TRBV12-3 or TRBV12-4 and TRBJ2-1; TCRdb picks TRBD2, but there is no DNA to check that call. This CDR3 contains 17 residues. CDR3 amino acids: CASSLPYSGRDYNEQFF.

The chain is built from TRBV6-4 and TRBJ2-2; TCRdb proposes TRBD1, but this gene call is untestable without DNA. The CDR3 sequence is 16 residues long. Looked up from germline, CDR1 is MRHNA and CDR2 is SNTAGT. The CDR3 region is CASSAGTEAGTGELFF.

This sequence joins TRBV12-3 or TRBV12-4 and TRBJ2-7; TCRdb's D call of TRBD1 is untestable without DNA. This CDR3 is built from 13 residues. The CDR3 reads CASSGQHPYEQYF.

This chain links TRBV6-2 or TRBV6-3 with TRBJ2-7. Germline V lookup: CDR1 MNHEY, CDR2 SVGEGT. There are 12 residues in the CDR3. The CDR3 loop is CASSFDRYEQYF.

The V and J genes are TRBV10-1 and TRBJ1-1; TCRdb outputs TRBD1, but without DNA this stays unchecked. CDR3 length: 12 amino acids. The V gene's germline CDR1 is WNHNN and CDR2 SYGVQD (reference sequence). CDR3 protein: CASSAGDTEAFF.

This sequence joins TRBV7-9 and TRBJ1-6; there is no DNA to check the TCRdb D call of TRBD1. This CDR3 contains 14 residues. Germline V gene lookup returns CDR1 SEHNR and CDR2 FQNEAQ (reference sequence). The CDR3 loop is CASGTGGEESPLHF.

CDR3 sequence: CSATHPRRTEAFF. The gene calls are TRBV20-1 and TRBJ1-1. This CDR3 comprises 13 residues. In germline, CDR1 is DFQATT, CDR2 SNEGSKA (reference sequence).